These 21 T cell receptor beta chains originate from one sample sequenced in a study of T cell responses to AZD1222 COVID-19 vaccine (dated by TCRdb to 2020 to 2023). The time point label of this sample denotes: about 28 days (+/-7) after the second vaccine dose. Preparation of the library involved the immunoSEQ multiplex PCR assay. Imported from immuneACCESS, the table was reduced by TCRdb to in-frame sequences with V and J called. These copies leave out some clones; in studies compared against another copy, an unresolved V gene accounts for under half, and the cause of the remainder is not known. This sample comprises 150,000 to 250,000 clones, approximately 89% of them detected only once. In total, the top ten clones hold under 4% of the sample. The sequencing used peripheral blood, collected 28 days after the second AZD1222 dose. These receptor sequences come from an adult who received the AZD1222 COVID-19 vaccine.

The chain is built from TRBV9 and TRBJ2-2; D unresolved. The CDR3 runs to 14 residues. Per germline, CDR1 SGDLS and CDR2 YYNGEE. Trimming took 4 bases from V and 6 from J, leaving 13 bases between them. CDR3 nucleotide sequence: TGTGCCAGCAGCCAAGAAATATCAGCCGGGGAGCTGTTTTTT. Translated: CASSQEISAGELFF.

The V call is TRBV7-2, the J call TRBJ2-7, with no clear D. Trimming removed 5 bases at V and 2 bases at J, with 16 bases between. The CDR3 is 15 amino acids. Germline CDR1 SGHTA, CDR2 FQGNSA. The CDR3 bases are TGTGCCAGCAGCCCCGGTCTCGGCCCCCCCTACGAGCAGTACTTC. The encoded protein is CASSPGLGPPYEQYF.

The chain recombines TRBV12-3 or TRBV12-4 with TRBJ1-6, with D tentatively TRBD1 (6 bases). The CDR3 runs to 13 residues. Trimming left V 6 bases short and J 10 bases short, with 13 bases between. The CDR3 spells CASRKAGESPLHF. As DNA, the CDR3 is TGTGCCAGCAGGAAGGCAGGGGAATCACCCCTCCACTTT.

The rearrangement joins TRBV5-4 to TRBJ2-1, with 9 bases lining up with TRBD2. Germline CDR1 reads SGHNT; CDR2 reads YYREEE (reference sequence). Trimming removed 1 base from V and 7 bases from J; junction bases left unmatched: 12. This CDR3 comprises 17 residues. The CDR3 bases are TGTGCCAGCAGCTTGTTCGGTCCTAGCGGGGTTAGAAATGAGCAGTTCTTC. Translating gives CASSLFGPSGVRNEQFF.

This sequence joins TRBV24-1 and TRBJ1-5, with D possibly matching TRBD1 (6 bases). The CDR3 runs 17 residues. V was clipped by 3 bases and J by 5 bases, with 19 bases between them. Germline CDR1 reads KGHDR; CDR2 reads SFDVKD. The CDR3 DNA is TGTGCCACCAGTGATCCACTGGGGGCCAGGGATCATCAGCCCCAGCATTTT. It is translated as CATSDPLGARDHQPQHF.

J is TRBJ1-5 and V is TRBV28, with 7 bases lining up with TRBD1. Trimming cost V 6 bases and J 6 bases; bases outside gene matches: 11. CDR1 and CDR2 from the germline V gene are MDHEN and SYDVKM. This CDR3 region has 15 residues. The CDR3 sequence is CASRPDRVVTQPQHF. The CDR3 nucleotides are TGTGCCAGCAGACCCGACAGGGTCGTGACTCAGCCCCAGCATTTT.

Here the CDR3 reads CAWSADSNEQFF. CDR3 DNA: TGTGCCTGGAGTGCAGACAGCAATGAGCAGTTCTTC. The V and J genes are TRBV30 and TRBJ2-1; D may be TRBD1 (5 bases). This CDR3 spans 12 amino acids. Germline CDR1 is GTSNPN and CDR2 is SVGIG (reference sequence). V was pared by 1 base and J by 6 bases, with 7 bases between. Variable domain in full (rest from reference TRBV30 and TRBJ2-1): SQTIHQWPATLVQPVGSPLSLECTVEGTSNPNLYWYRQAAGRGLQLLFYSVGIGQISSEVPQNLSASRPQDRQFILSSKKLLLSDSGFYLCAWSADSNEQFFGPGTRLTVL.

The chain carries TRBV6-2 or TRBV6-3 and TRBJ2-7; 12 nucleotides match TRBD1. J gave up 5 bases and V 4 bases, and 9 bases lay outside the gene matches. Germline V lookup: CDR1 MNHEY, CDR2 SVGEGT. This CDR3 is built from 16 residues. CDR3 DNA sequence: TGTGCCAGCAGTTCGACATCCGGGACAGGGGGCAACGAGCAGTACTTC. Protein product: CASSSTSGTGGNEQYF.

This chain joins TRBV5-1 and TRBJ1-1; D ambiguous. The CDR3 runs 15 residues. Germline V gives CDR1 SGHRS, CDR2 YFSETQ. V lost 0 bases and J lost 1, with 10 bases in between. The CDR3 DNA reads as TGCGCCAGCAGCTTGGACGCATTTCCGAACACTGAAGCTTTCTTT. Its translation: CASSLDAFPNTEAFF.

The rearrangement uses TRBV4-3 and TRBJ2-1; D ambiguous. Germline CDR1 reads LGHNA; CDR2 reads YSLEER. V lost 4 bases and J lost 10, with 11 bases in between. The CDR3 is 12 residues long. CDR3 DNA: TGCGCCAGCAGCCCACCGATAGGGGAGCAGTTCTTC. Protein sequence: CASSPPIGEQFF.

V is TRBV7-2 and J is TRBJ2-3, with TRBD1 matching over 7 bases. CDR1 SGHTA and CDR2 FQGNSA come from the germline V gene. The V and J ends lost 3 bases and 6 bases, in that order; junction bases with no gene match: 6. The CDR3 contains 14 residues. The CDR3 is CASSFQGDSDTQYF. The DNA for the CDR3 is TGTGCCAGCAGCTTCCAGGGGGATTCGGATACGCAGTATTTT.

The V call is TRBV27, the J call TRBJ2-7; 14 positions match TRBD2. V trimming: 1 base; J trimming: 7 bases; junction bases outside the gene matches: 27. CDR1 and CDR2 from the germline V gene are MNHEY and SMNVEV (reference sequence). The CDR3 extends over 23 amino acids. The CDR3 loop reads CASSLYSGIGLRGTSGRFMEQYF. The CDR3 DNA reads TGTGCCAGCAGTTTATATTCGGGGATAGGGTTAAGGGGGACTAGCGGGAGATTTATGGAGCAGTACTTC.

The J gene is TRBJ2-7, the V gene TRBV5-1; TRBD2 agrees at 13 bases. The length of the CDR3 is 16 residues. Germline CDR1 and CDR2: SGHRS and YFSETQ. The V gene end was trimmed by 1 base and the J gene end by 2 bases; junction bases not matched to a gene: 3. The CDR3 sequence is CASSLMGTSGTYEQYF. CDR3 DNA: TGCGCCAGCAGCTTGATGGGGACTAGCGGGACCTACGAGCAGTACTTC. Full variable domain (remainder filled in from reference TRBV5-1 and TRBJ2-7): KAGVTQTPRYLIKTRGQQVTLSCSPISGHRSVSWYQQTPGQGLQFLFEYFSETQRNKGNFPGRFSGRQFSNSRSEMNVSTLELGDSALYLCASSLMGTSGTYEQYFGPGTRLTVT.

The V gene is TRBV27, the J gene TRBJ2-7; the D gene could be TRBD1 or TRBD2 (5 bases each). The CDR3 totals 13 residues. Trimming stripped 8 bases from V and 2 bases from J, with 13 bases between. Germline assignment: CDR1 MNHEY and CDR2 SMNVEV (reference sequence). CDR3 sequence: CASAWDGAYEQYF. The CDR3, as DNA: TGTGCCAGCGCTTGGGACGGTGCCTACGAGCAGTACTTC.

The rearrangement joins TRBV28 to TRBJ1-4; 8 bases map to TRBD1. The CDR3 runs 17 residues. V was clipped by 6 bases and J by 2 bases; unmatched bases: 11. Germline V gene sequence: CDR1 MDHEN, CDR2 SYDVKM. CDR3 loop: CASRENGQGGTNEKLFF. The CDR3 DNA is TGTGCCAGCAGGGAAAACGGACAGGGAGGCACTAATGAAAAACTGTTTTTT.

This clone was counted a single time. V and J are TRBV19 and TRBJ1-2; D remains ambiguous. CDR1 is LNHDA and CDR2 is SQIVND in the germline V gene (reference sequence). Trimming left V 5 bases short and J 8 bases short, with 9 bases between. The CDR3 runs to 11 residues. The CDR3, as DNA: TGTGCCAGTAGTTCCGAATGGGGCTACACCTTC. Translating it yields CASSSEWGYTF.

The chain carries TRBV30 and TRBJ2-7; 8 bases agree with TRBD1. Germline V CDR1 and CDR2: GTSNPN, SVGIG (reference sequence). V was clipped by 4 bases and J by 2 bases; unmatched bases: 7. The CDR3 sequence is 14 residues long. The CDR3 spells CAWNAGQGTYEQYF. For the CDR3, the DNA is TGTGCCTGGAACGCTGGACAGGGCACCTACGAGCAGTACTTC.

V is TRBV7-3 and J is TRBJ2-4, with a weak D call TRBD1 (5 bases). V lost 2 bases and J lost 7, with 18 bases in between. This CDR3 comprises 16 residues. The germline V gene encodes CDR1 SGHTA and CDR2 FQGTGA. The CDR3 protein is CASSLWSLDTGNIQYF. Written as DNA, the CDR3 is TGTGCCAGCAGCTTATGGTCTCTGGACACTGGTAACATTCAGTACTTC.

The rearrangement uses TRBV5-1 and TRBJ2-7; weak D call: TRBD1 (5 bases). The CDR3 totals 16 residues. In germline, CDR1 is SGHRS, CDR2 YFSETQ. Trimming removed 0 bases at V and 5 bases at J, with 18 bases between. CDR3 sequence: CASSLGTGPLIDEQYF. The DNA for the CDR3 is TGCGCCAGCAGCTTGGGAACAGGACCTCTAATCGACGAGCAGTACTTC.

This clone has just a few counts. CDR3 sequence: CASKGGAAGGNEKLFF. The DNA of the CDR3 is TGCGCCAGCAAGGGTGGAGCAGCGGGGGGCAATGAAAAACTGTTTTTT. The rearrangement uses TRBV5-1 and TRBJ1-4, with TRBD1 as a possible D gene (6 bases). The CDR3 length is 16 residues. Trimming cost V 6 bases and J 5 bases, with 20 bases left between them. Germline V CDR1 and CDR2: SGHRS, YFSETQ. The full variable domain, with the rest looked up from reference TRBV5-1 and TRBJ1-4, is KAGVTQTPRYLIKTRGQQVTLSCSPISGHRSVSWYQQTPGQGLQFLFEYFSETQRNKGNFPGRFSGRQFSNSRSEMNVSTLELGDSALYLCASKGGAAGGNEKLFFGSGTQLSVL.

J is TRBJ1-2 and V is TRBV5-1; 9 bases align to TRBD1. The germline CDR1 and CDR2 sequences are SGHRS and YFSETQ. The CDR3 consists of 13 residues. V lost 0 bases and J lost 8; bases outside the gene matches: 2. The DNA of the CDR3 is TGCGCCAGCAGCTTGGGACAGGGGGTAGGCTACACCTTC. Residues: CASSLGQGVGYTF.